This T cell receptor beta chain derives from a study of CD8+CD57+ T cells in acquired aplastic anemia. This clonotype was seen many times. Germline V CDR1 and CDR2: MGHDK, SYGVNS. The CDR3 contains 14 residues. V was clipped by 4 bases and J by 8 bases, with 15 bases between them. The template for TCR beta VDJ and CDR3 sequence profiling was genomic DNA. One entry per CDR3 protein results from TCRdb running MiXCR on the reads. Of some 200,000 distinct CDR3 sequences listed, 48% are singletons. The sequenced patients had an expansion of CD8+CD57+ cells seen by flow cytometry. What was sequenced was sorted CD4+, CD8+, or CD8+CD57+ T cells (not recorded which) from PBMCs. The V call is TRBV25-1, the J call TRBJ2-1; possibly TRBD1 or TRBD2 for D (6 bases each). The TCR was taken from a human donor with aplastic anemia. The CDR3 sequence is CASSVQGGQDEQFF. CDR3 nucleotide sequence: TGTGCCAGCAGTGTACAGGGAGGTCAGGATGAGCAGTTCTTC.